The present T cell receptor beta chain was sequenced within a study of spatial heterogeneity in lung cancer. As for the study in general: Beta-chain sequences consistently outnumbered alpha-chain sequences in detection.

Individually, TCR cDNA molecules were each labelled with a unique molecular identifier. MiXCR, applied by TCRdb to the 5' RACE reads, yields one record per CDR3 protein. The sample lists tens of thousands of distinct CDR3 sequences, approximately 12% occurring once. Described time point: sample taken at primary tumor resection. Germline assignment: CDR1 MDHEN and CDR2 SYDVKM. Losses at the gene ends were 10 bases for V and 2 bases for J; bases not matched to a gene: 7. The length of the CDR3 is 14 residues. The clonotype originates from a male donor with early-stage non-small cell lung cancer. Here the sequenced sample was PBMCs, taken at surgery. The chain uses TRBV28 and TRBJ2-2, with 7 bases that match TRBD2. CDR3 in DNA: TGTGCCACCCACGGGAGGCCAAACACCGGGGAGCTGTTTTTT. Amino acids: CATHGRPNTGELFF. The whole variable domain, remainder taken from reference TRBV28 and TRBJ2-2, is DVKVTQSSRYLVKRTGEKVFLECVQDMDHENMFWYRQDPGLGLRLIYFSYDVKMKEKGDIPEGYSVSREKKERFSLILESASTNQTSMYLCATHGRPNTGELFFGEGSRLTVL.